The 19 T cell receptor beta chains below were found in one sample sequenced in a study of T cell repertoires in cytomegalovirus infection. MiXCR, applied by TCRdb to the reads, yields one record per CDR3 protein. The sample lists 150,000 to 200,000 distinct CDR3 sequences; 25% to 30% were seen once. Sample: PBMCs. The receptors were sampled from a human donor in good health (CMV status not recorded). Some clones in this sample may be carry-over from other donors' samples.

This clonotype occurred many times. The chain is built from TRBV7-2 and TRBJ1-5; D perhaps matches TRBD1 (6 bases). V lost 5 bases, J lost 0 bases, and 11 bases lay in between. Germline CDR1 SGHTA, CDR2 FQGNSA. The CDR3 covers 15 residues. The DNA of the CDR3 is TGTGCCAGCAGCCTACAGGGCCATAGCAATCAGCCCCAGCATTTT. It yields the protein CASSLQGHSNQPQHF.

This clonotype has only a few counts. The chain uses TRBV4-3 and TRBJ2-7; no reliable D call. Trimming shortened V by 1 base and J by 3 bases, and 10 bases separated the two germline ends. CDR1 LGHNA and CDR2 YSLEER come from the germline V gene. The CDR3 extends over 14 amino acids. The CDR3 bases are TGCGCCAGCAGCCAAGGGCCCCAGAGCTACGAGCAGTACTTC. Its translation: CASSQGPQSYEQYF.

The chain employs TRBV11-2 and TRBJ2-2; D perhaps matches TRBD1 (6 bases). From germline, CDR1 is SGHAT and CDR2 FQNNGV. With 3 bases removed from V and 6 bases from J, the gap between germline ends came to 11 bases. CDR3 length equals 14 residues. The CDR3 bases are TGTGCCAGCAGCTTGGACAGCCAGGCCGGGGAGCTGTTTTTT. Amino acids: CASSLDSQAGELFF.

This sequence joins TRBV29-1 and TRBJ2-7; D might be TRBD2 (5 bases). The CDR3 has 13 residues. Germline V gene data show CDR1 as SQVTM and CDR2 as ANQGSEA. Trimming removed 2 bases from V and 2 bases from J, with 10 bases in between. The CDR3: CSVETGSTYEQYF. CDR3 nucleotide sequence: TGCAGCGTTGAAACGGGGAGCACCTACGAGCAGTACTTC.

CDR3 protein: CASKPGTRYNEQFF. The CDR3 DNA reads TGTGCCAGCAAACCAGGGACTAGATACAATGAGCAGTTCTTC. The rearrangement uses TRBV6-5 and TRBJ2-1; 8 positions agree with TRBD2. Germline trimming cut 7 bases from V and 4 bases from J; bases unmatched to any gene: 6. Germline V lookup: CDR1 MNHEY, CDR2 SVGAGI. This CDR3 spans 14 amino acids.

CDR3 region: CASSFQGGSNQPQHF. The CDR3 nucleotides are TGTGCCAGCAGCTTCCAGGGCGGGAGCAATCAGCCCCAGCATTTT. V gene TRBV11-2 combines with J gene TRBJ1-5; a possible D gene is TRBD1 (5 bases). V lost 3 bases to trimming and J lost 1 base, with 10 bases between them. Germline values: CDR1 SGHAT, CDR2 FQNNGV. This CDR3 is built from 15 residues. The full variable domain, completed using reference TRBV11-2 and TRBJ1-5, is EAGVAQSPRYKIIEKRQSVAFWCNPISGHATLYWYQQILGQGPKLLIQFQNNGVVDDSQLPKDRFSAERLKGVDSTLKIQPAKLEDSAVYLCASSFQGGSNQPQHFGDGTRLSIL.

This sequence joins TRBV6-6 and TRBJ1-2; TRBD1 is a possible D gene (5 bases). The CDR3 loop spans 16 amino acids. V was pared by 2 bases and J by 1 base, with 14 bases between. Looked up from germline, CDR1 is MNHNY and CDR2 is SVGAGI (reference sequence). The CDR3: CASSYDRQGRNYGYTF. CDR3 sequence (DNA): TGTGCCAGCAGTTACGACCGGCAGGGCCGTAACTATGGCTACACCTTC.

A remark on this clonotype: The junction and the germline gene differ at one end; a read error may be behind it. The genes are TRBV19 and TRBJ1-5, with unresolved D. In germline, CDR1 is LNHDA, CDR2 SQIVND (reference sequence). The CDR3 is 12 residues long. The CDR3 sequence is CGSSVSNQPQHF. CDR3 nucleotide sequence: TGTGGCAGTTCGGTTAGCAATCAGCCCCAGCATTTT.

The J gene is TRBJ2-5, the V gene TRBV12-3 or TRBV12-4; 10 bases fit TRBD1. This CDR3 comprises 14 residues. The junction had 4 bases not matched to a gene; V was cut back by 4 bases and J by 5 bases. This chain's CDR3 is CASSSDRGRETQYF. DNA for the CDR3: TGTGCCAGCAGTTCAGACAGGGGGCGGGAGACCCAGTACTTC.

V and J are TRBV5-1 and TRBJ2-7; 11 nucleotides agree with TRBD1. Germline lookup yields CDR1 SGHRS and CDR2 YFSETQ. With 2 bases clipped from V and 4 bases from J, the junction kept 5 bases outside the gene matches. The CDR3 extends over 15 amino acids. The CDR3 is CASSFRTGGLYEQYF. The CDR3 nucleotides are TGCGCCAGCAGCTTTAGGACAGGGGGCTTGTACGAGCAGTACTTC.

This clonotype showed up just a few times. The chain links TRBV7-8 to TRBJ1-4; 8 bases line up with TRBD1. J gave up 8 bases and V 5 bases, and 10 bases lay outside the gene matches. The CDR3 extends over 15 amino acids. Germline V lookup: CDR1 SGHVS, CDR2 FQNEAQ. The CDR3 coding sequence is TGTGCCAGCAGCCGCGGGACAGGTGGGATCGAAAAACTGTTTTTT. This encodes CASSRGTGGIEKLFF. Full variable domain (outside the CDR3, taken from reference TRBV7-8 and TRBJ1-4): GAGVSQSPRYKVAKRGQDVALRCDPISGHVSLFWYQQALGQGPEFLTYFQNEAQLDKSGLPSDRFFAERPEGSVSTLKIQRTQQEDSAVYLCASSRGTGGIEKLFFGSGTQLSVL.

The CDR3 nucleotides read TGTGCCAGTAGTCCAGGGACAGGGGGCGCGAGTTTTCAGCCCCAGCATTTT. Translation: CASSPGTGGASFQPQHF. The V gene is TRBV19, the J gene TRBJ1-5; 12 bases map to TRBD1. CDR3 size: 17 residues. CDR1 and CDR2 (germline): LNHDA, SQIVND (reference sequence). The ends lost 5 bases at V and 6 bases at J; junction bases unmatched: 11.

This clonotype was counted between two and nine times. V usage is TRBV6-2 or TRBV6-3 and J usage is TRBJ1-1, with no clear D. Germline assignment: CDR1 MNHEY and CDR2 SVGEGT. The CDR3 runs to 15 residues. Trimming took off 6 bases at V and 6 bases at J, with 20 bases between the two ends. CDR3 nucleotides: TGTGCCAGCAGCCTTTCGGGAGTTCTCTGGGCTGAAGCTTTCTTT. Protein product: CASSLSGVLWAEAFF.

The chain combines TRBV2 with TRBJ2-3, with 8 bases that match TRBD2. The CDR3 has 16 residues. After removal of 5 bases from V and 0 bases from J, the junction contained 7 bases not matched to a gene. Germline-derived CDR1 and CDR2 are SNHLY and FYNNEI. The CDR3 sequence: CASSPSTSGSTDTQYF. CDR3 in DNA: TGTGCCAGCAGTCCTAGTACTAGCGGTAGCACAGATACGCAGTATTTT.

DNA of the CDR3: TGTGCCAGTAGTATCAAGAGGTCAGTTCTTATGAACACTGAAGCTTTCTTT. It translates to CASSIKRSVLMNTEAFF. The genes are TRBV19 and TRBJ1-1, with D uncertain. The CDR3 has 17 amino acids. Germline V gene sequence: CDR1 LNHDA, CDR2 SQIVND (reference sequence). V dropped 3 bases and J dropped 0 bases, with 17 bases sitting between them. Variable domain in full (rest from reference TRBV19 and TRBJ1-1): DGGITQSPKYLFRKEGQNVTLSCEQNLNHDAMYWYRQDPGQGLRLIYYSQIVNDFQKGDIAEGYSVSREKKESFPLTVTSAQKNPTAFYLCASSIKRSVLMNTEAFFGQGTRLTVV.

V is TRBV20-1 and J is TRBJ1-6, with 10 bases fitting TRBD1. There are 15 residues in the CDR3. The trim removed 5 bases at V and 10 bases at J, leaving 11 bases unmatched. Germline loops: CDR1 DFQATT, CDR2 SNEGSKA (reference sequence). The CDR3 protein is CSAPMSGTGDSPLHF. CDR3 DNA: TGCAGTGCTCCAATGTCTGGGACAGGGGACTCACCCCTCCACTTT.

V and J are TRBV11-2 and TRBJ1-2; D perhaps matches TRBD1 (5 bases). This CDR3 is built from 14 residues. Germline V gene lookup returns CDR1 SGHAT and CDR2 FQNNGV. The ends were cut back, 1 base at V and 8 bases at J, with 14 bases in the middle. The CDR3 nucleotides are TGTGCCAGCAGCTTAGGCGGGACGGGGCTAGGCTACACCTTC. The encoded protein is CASSLGGTGLGYTF.

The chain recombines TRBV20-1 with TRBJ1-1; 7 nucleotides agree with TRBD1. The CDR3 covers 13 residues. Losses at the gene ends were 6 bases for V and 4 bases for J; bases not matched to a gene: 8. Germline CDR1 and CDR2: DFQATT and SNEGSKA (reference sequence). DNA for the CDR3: TGCAGTGCCAGTACAGGGGCCGGCACTGAAGCTTTCTTT. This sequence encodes CSASTGAGTEAFF.

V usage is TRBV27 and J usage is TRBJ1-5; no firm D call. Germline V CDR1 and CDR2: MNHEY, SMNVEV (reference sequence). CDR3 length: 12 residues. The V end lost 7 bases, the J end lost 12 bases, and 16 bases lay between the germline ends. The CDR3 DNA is TGTGCCAGCATTTTGACGGTCCGTAGCCAGCATTTT. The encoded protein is CASILTVRSQHF.